A single sample gave rise to the 2 T cell receptor beta chains below, sequenced in a study of T-cell memory formation after mild COVID-19. TCRdb re-derived calls from the 5' RACE reads in MiXCR, one entry per CDR3 protein. The sample shows approximately 480,000 distinct CDR3 sequences, 15% to 20% of them seen only once. The sample consisted of PBMCs or a T cell subset sorted from them (not recorded which). The receptors derive from an adult woman who had mild COVID-19 (a few samples of this study predate the infection). Cell type and time point are not known.

The V and J genes are TRBV20-1 and TRBJ2-3; 8 bases match TRBD2. V trimming: 2 bases; J trimming: 3 bases; junction bases outside the gene matches: 16. From germline, CDR1 is DFQATT and CDR2 SNEGSKA (reference sequence). The CDR3 runs to 18 residues. The CDR3 loop is CSARLSYQPGGKTDTQYF. CDR3 nucleotides: TGCAGTGCTAGACTCTCTTACCAACCGGGAGGGAAAACAGATACGCAGTATTTT.

The CDR3 DNA follows: TGCGCCAGCAGCCAAGAGCGGGGGGCCCAAGAAAAACTGTTTTTT. It yields the protein CASSQERGAQEKLFF. The genes are TRBV4-3 and TRBJ1-4, with a weak D call TRBD1 (6 bases). There are 15 residues in the CDR3. Germline CDR1 LGHNA, CDR2 YSLEER. Trimming cost V 0 bases and J 8 bases, with 13 bases left between them.